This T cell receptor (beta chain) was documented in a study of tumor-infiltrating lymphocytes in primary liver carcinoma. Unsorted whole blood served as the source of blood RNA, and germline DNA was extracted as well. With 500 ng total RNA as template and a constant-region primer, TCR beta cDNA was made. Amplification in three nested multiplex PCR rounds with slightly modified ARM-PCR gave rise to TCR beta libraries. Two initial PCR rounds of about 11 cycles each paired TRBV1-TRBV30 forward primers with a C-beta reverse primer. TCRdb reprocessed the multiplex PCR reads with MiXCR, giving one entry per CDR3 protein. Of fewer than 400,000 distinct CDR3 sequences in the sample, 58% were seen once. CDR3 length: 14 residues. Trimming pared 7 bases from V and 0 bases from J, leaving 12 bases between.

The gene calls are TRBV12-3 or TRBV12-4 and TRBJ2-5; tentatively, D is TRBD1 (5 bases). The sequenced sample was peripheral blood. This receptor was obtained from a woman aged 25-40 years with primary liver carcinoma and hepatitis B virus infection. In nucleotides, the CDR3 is TGTGCCAGCAAGAAAGGCAGGGACCAAGAGACCCAGTACTTC. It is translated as CASKKGRDQETQYF.